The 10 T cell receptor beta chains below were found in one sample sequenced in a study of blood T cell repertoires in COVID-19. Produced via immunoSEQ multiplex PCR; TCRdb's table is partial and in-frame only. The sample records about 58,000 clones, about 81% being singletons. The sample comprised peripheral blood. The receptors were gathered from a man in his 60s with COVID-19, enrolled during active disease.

This CDR3 is CASRGVGTSDYNEQFF. DNA of the CDR3: TGTGCCAGCAGGGGGGTGGGGACTAGCGACTACAATGAGCAGTTCTTC. The chain employs TRBV2 and TRBJ2-1; 10 bases fit TRBD2. This CDR3 is built from 16 residues. In germline, CDR1 is SNHLY, CDR2 FYNNEI. The junction had 8 bases not matched to a gene; V was cut back by 6 bases and J by 3 bases.

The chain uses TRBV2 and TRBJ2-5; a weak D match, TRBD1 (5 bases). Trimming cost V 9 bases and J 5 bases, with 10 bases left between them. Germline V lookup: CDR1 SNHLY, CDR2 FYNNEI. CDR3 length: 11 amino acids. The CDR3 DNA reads TGTGCCAGTCTGGGGCGGGAGACCCAGTACTTC. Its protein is CASLGRETQYF.

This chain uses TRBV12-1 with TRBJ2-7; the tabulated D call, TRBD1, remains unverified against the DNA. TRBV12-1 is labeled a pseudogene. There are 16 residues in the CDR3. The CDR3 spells CASSFRARDRGYEQYF. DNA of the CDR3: TGTGCCAGCAGCTTCAGAGCCCGGGACAGGGGATACGAGCAGTACTTC.

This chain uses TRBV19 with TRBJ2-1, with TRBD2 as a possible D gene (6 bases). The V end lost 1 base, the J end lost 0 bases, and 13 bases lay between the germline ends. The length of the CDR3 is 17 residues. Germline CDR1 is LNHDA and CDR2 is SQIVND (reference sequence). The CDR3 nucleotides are TGTGCCAGTAGTATAGGAACCGGGAGCAGCTCCTACAATGAGCAGTTCTTC. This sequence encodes CASSIGTGSSSYNEQFF.

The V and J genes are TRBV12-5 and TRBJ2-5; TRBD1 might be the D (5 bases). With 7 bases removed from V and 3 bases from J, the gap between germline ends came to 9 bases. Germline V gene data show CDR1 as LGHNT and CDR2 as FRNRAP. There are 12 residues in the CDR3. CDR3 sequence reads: CASVGAEETQYF. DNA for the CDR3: TGTGCTAGTGTTGGGGCAGAAGAGACCCAGTACTTC.

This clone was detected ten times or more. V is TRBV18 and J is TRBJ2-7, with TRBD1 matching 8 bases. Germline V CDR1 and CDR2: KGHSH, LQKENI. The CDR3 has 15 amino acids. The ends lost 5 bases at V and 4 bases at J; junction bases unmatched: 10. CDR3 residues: CASSSTTGGKYEQYF. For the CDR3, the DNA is TGTGCCAGCTCATCCACCACAGGGGGAAAATACGAGCAGTACTTC.

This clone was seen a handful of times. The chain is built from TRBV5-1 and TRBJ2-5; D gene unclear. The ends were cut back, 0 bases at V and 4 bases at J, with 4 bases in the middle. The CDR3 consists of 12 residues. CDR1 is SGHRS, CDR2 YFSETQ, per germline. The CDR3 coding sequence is TGCGCCAGCAGCTTGGTGGCAGAGACCCAGTACTTC. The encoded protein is CASSLVAETQYF.

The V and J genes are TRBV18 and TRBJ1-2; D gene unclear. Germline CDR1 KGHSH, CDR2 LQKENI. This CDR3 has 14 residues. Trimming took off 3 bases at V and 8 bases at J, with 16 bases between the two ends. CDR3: CASSPGIEDLGYTF. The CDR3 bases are TGTGCCAGCTCACCTGGTATAGAGGACTTGGGCTACACCTTC.

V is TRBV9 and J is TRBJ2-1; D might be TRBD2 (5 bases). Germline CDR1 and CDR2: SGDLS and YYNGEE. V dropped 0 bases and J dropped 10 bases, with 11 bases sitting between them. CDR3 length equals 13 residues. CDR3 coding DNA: TGTGCCAGCAGCGTAGATTTCGGGGTGGAGCAGTTCTTC. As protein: CASSVDFGVEQFF.

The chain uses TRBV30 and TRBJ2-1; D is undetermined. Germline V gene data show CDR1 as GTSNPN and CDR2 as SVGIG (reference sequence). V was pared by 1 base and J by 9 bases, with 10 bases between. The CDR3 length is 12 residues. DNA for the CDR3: TGTGCCTGGAGTGCCGATTGGCTTGAGCAGTTCTTC. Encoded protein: CAWSADWLEQFF.